This paragraph covers one TCR beta chain sequence. Libraries were prepared by immunoSEQ multiplex PCR; TCRdb keeps only in-frame clonotypes and omits some of them. The table lists 80,000 or so clones, nearly 85% of them singletons. The data derive from a study of T cell responses to AZD1222 COVID-19 vaccine. The length of the CDR3 is 21 residues. This chain connects TRBV21-1 to TRBJ1-5; the table names TRBD1, a call not compared with the DNA. TRBV21-1 has pseudogene status. The specimen comprised peripheral blood, sampled on day 0 of AZD1222 vaccination. This TCR derives from an adult in good health. CDR3: CASRVGVWIRDRVSLNQPQHF. CDR3 nucleotide sequence: TGTGCCAGCCGAGTGGGGGTGTGGATCCGGGACAGGGTAAGTCTGAATCAGCCCCAGCATTTT.